Below, 20 T cell receptor beta chains from the same sample are listed, as sequenced in a study of blood T cell repertoires in COVID-19. Data came from immunoSEQ multiplex PCR; TCRdb stores just in-frame clones and leaves some out. The data show around 100,000 clones, with approximately 87% seen just once and approximately 7% held by the top ten. Material: peripheral blood. Receptor source: a human donor with acute or convalescent COVID-19. The donor label of this sample is uncertain.

The chain couples TRBV24-1 to TRBJ2-1; the D is unclear. Germline CDR1 and CDR2: KGHDR and SFDVKD. With 5 bases removed from V and 5 bases from J, the gap between germline ends came to 9 bases. This CDR3 has 13 amino acids. The CDR3 protein is CATSGLTNNEQFF. DNA of the CDR3: TGTGCCACCAGTGGGCTTACCAACAATGAGCAGTTCTTC.

The CDR3 nucleotides read TGCGCCAGCAGCCAAGTAACTAGCTACTACGAGCAGTACTTC. Its translation: CASSQVTSYYEQYF. This sequence joins TRBV4-1 and TRBJ2-7; the D gene is possibly TRBD2 (6 bases). The CDR3 is made up of 14 amino acids. Trimming shortened V by 1 base and J by 3 bases, and 10 bases separated the two germline ends. Germline lookup yields CDR1 MGHRA and CDR2 YSYEKL.

The V gene is TRBV9, the J gene TRBJ2-1; D is possibly TRBD2 (6 bases). The CDR3 has 14 residues. The germline V gene has CDR1 SGDLS and CDR2 YYNGEE. V was trimmed by 0 bases and J by 9 bases, leaving 13 bases between them. The CDR3 sequence is CASSVEEGWGEQFF. The CDR3 DNA follows: TGTGCCAGCAGCGTAGAGGAGGGGTGGGGTGAGCAGTTCTTC.

The gene calls are TRBV5-1 and TRBJ2-7, with 10 bases fitting TRBD1. The CDR3 length is 15 residues. J lost 3 bases, V lost 4 bases, and 7 bases had no gene match. The V gene's germline CDR1 is SGHRS and CDR2 YFSETQ. The CDR3 here is CASSRTGTGDYEQYF. CDR3 nucleotide sequence: TGCGCCAGCAGCAGAACCGGGACAGGGGACTACGAGCAGTACTTC. Full variable domain (remainder filled in from reference TRBV5-1 and TRBJ2-7): KAGVTQTPRYLIKTRGQQVTLSCSPISGHRSVSWYQQTPGQGLQFLFEYFSETQRNKGNFPGRFSGRQFSNSRSEMNVSTLELGDSALYLCASSRTGTGDYEQYFGPGTRLTVT.

J is TRBJ2-1 and V is TRBV11-3; tentatively, D is TRBD1 (6 bases). This CDR3 comprises 16 residues. V was clipped by 5 bases and J by 0 bases, with 14 bases between them. Germline CDR1 is SGHNT and CDR2 is YENEEA. CDR3 sequence reads: CASSGRDRSSYNEQFF. Here the CDR3 DNA reads TGTGCCAGCAGCGGGCGAGACAGGAGCTCCTACAATGAGCAGTTCTTC.

The rearrangement joins TRBV4-3 to TRBJ1-5; a weak D match, TRBD1 (6 bases). Looked up from germline, CDR1 is LGHNA and CDR2 is YSLEER. CDR3 length equals 14 residues. The germline V and J ends were trimmed by 4 bases and 1 base, with 8 bases remaining between them. The CDR3 region has the DNA TGCGCCAGCAGCCCTACAGGGAGCAATCAGCCCCAGCATTTT. Translated: CASSPTGSNQPQHF.

V and J are TRBV5-1 and TRBJ2-1; D perhaps matches TRBD2 (5 bases). Trimming took 4 bases from V and 5 from J, leaving 10 bases between them. The CDR3 is 13 residues long. Germline values: CDR1 SGHRS, CDR2 YFSETQ. The CDR3 is CASSPPGNNEQFF. The CDR3 DNA reads as TGCGCCAGCAGCCCGCCCGGGAACAATGAGCAGTTCTTC.

This clone showed up just once. This sequence joins TRBV7-8 and TRBJ2-7; perhaps TRBD2 as D (5 bases). The germline V and J ends were trimmed by 5 bases and 2 bases, with 13 bases remaining between them. This CDR3 spans 14 amino acids. From germline, CDR1 is SGHVS and CDR2 FQNEAQ. Here the CDR3 reads CASSLGLDPYEQYF. The CDR3 DNA is TGTGCCAGCAGCCTCGGACTCGACCCCTACGAGCAGTACTTC.

The genes are TRBV14 and TRBJ1-2; no reliable D call. V lost 0 bases, J lost 4 bases, and 15 bases lay in between. The CDR3 extends over 16 amino acids. Germline CDR1 SGHDN, CDR2 FVKESK. In DNA form, the CDR3 reads TGTGCCAGCAGCCAAGAAGGCGGGTTTCGGAGCTATGGCTACACCTTC. This encodes CASSQEGGFRSYGYTF.

About this clone: The junction and the germline gene differ at one end; a read error may be behind it. The chain has TRBV28 and TRBJ2-7, with 7 bases matching TRBD2. This CDR3 has 11 residues. Germline values: CDR1 MDHEN, CDR2 SYDVKM. The CDR3, as DNA: TGCGTCTCGGGGGGTGACTACGAGCAGTACTTC. It is translated as CVSGGDYEQYF.

This chain's CDR3 is CASSQTSGRTGELFF. The DNA of the CDR3 is TGTGCCAGCAGCCAGACTAGCGGGCGGACCGGGGAGCTGTTTTTT. The chain uses TRBV4-2 and TRBJ2-2, with TRBD2 matching 10 bases. The CDR3 extends over 15 amino acids. Trimming at V came to 3 bases and at J to 5 bases, leaving 3 bases not matched to a gene. Germline CDR1 is LGHNA and CDR2 is YNFKEQ.

V is TRBV5-4 and J is TRBJ1-3; D gene uncertain. Per germline, CDR1 SGHNT and CDR2 YYREEE (reference sequence). V lost 0 bases and J 0 bases, leaving 7 bases between the germline ends. The CDR3 extends over 15 amino acids. The CDR3 loop is CASSLGASSGNTIYF. The CDR3 DNA reads TGTGCCAGCAGCTTGGGAGCGAGCTCTGGAAACACCATATATTTT.

The rearrangement links TRBV4-3 to TRBJ2-2; 8 nucleotides match TRBD2. Germline CDR1 and CDR2: LGHNA and YSLEER. The CDR3 totals 16 residues. Losses at the gene ends were 0 bases for V and 6 bases for J; bases not matched to a gene: 6. This CDR3 reads CASSQDRLATAGELFF. CDR3 nucleotide sequence: TGCGCCAGCAGCCAAGATCGACTAGCGACGGCCGGGGAGCTGTTTTTT.

The rearrangement uses TRBV28 and TRBJ2-2; TRBD2 aligns across 7 bases. Germline assignment: CDR1 MDHEN and CDR2 SYDVKM. The CDR3 contains 14 residues. V lost 7 bases to trimming and J lost 4 bases; unmatched junction nucleotides: 6. Here the CDR3 DNA reads TGTGCCAGCATGGGAGGGTCGCGCACCGGGGAGCTGTTTTTT. This gives the protein CASMGGSRTGELFF. Drawing the rest from reference TRBV28 and TRBJ2-2, the complete variable domain is DVKVTQSSRYLVKRTGEKVFLECVQDMDHENMFWYRQDPGLGLRLIYFSYDVKMKEKGDIPEGYSVSREKKERFSLILESASTNQTSMYLCASMGGSRTGELFFGEGSRLTVL.

Here the CDR3 reads CASSRTGTEKKTQYF. The CDR3 DNA reads as TGTGCCAGCAGCCGGACAGGGACCGAGAAGAAGACCCAGTACTTC. This chain uses TRBV14 with TRBJ2-5; 8 bases are shared with TRBD1. The V gene end was trimmed by 4 bases and the J gene end by 6 bases; junction bases not matched to a gene: 10. Germline V gives CDR1 SGHDN, CDR2 FVKESK. The CDR3 contains 15 residues.

The chain couples TRBV7-3 to TRBJ2-1; 9 bases are a match to TRBD1. V lost 0 bases and J lost 5; bases outside the gene matches: 14. This CDR3 comprises 19 residues. Germline CDR1 reads SGHTA; CDR2 reads FQGTGA. This CDR3 is CASSLTFRTDRGRNNEQFF. The CDR3, as DNA: TGTGCCAGCAGCTTAACGTTCCGGACGGACAGGGGAAGAAACAATGAGCAGTTCTTC.

The chain employs TRBV5-1 and TRBJ1-2, with a possible D match to TRBD1 (6 bases). CDR1 and CDR2 (germline): SGHRS, YFSETQ. The CDR3 runs 14 residues. The V end lost 7 bases, the J end lost 2 bases, and 15 bases lay between the germline ends. The CDR3 loop is CASRSTGDNYGYTF. In DNA form, the CDR3 reads TGCGCCAGCCGATCGACAGGAGACAACTATGGCTACACCTTC.

The chain links TRBV28 to TRBJ2-6, with 10 bases that match TRBD2. CDR1 and CDR2 (germline): MDHEN, SYDVKM. V shed 4 bases and J 2 bases; nucleotides not matched to a gene: 11. The CDR3 is 19 residues long. Written as DNA, the CDR3 is TGTGCCAGCAGTTCCCGAGTTCTAGCGGGGGATGCTGGGGCCAACGTCCTGACTTTC. Translation gives CASSSRVLAGDAGANVLTF.

V is TRBV11-1 and J is TRBJ1-6; 7 bases agree with TRBD1. The germline V gene has CDR1 SGHAT and CDR2 FQDESV (reference sequence). The CDR3 loop spans 15 amino acids. V was clipped by 1 base and J by 7 bases; unmatched bases: 4. CDR3 nucleotide sequence: TGTGCCAGCAGCTTAGGGGACAGAAGGAATTCACCCCTCCACTTT. This translates into CASSLGDRRNSPLHF.

The chain combines TRBV3-1 (or the pseudogene TRBV3-2) with TRBJ1-2; D call uncertain. Per the germline V gene, CDR1 is LGHDT and CDR2 is YNNKEL (reference sequence). This CDR3 contains 15 residues. V lost 0 bases, J lost 6 bases, and 14 bases lay in between. Written as DNA, the CDR3 is TGTGCCAGCAGCCAAGATTTCGCGGGAGGGAATGGCTACACCTTC. It specifies CASSQDFAGGNGYTF.